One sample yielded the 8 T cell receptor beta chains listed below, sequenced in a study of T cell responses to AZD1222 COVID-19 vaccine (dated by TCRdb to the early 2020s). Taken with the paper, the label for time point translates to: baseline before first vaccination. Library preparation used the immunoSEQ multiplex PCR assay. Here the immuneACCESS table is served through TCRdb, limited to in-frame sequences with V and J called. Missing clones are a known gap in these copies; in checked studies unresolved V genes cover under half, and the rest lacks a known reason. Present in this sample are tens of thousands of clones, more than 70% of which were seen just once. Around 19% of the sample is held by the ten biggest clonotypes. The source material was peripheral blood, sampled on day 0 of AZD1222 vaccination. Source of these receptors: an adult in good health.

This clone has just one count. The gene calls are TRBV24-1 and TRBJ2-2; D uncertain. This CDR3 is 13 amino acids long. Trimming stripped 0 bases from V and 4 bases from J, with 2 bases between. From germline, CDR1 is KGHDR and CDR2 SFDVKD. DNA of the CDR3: TGTGCCACCAGTGATTTGGTCACCGGGGAGCTGTTTTTT. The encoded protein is CATSDLVTGELFF.

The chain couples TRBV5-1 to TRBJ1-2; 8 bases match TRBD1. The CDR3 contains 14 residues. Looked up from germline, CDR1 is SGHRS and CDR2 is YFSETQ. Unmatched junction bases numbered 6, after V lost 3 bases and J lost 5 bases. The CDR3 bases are TGCGCCAGCAGCTACGGACAGGGTGGTTATGGCTACACCTTC. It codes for CASSYGQGGYGYTF.

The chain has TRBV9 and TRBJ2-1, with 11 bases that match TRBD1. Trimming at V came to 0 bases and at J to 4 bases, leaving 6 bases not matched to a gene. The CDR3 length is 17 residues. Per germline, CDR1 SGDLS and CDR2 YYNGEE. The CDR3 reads CASSVGTGGLGYNEQFF. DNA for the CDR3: TGTGCCAGCAGCGTAGGGACAGGGGGCCTCGGTTACAATGAGCAGTTCTTC.

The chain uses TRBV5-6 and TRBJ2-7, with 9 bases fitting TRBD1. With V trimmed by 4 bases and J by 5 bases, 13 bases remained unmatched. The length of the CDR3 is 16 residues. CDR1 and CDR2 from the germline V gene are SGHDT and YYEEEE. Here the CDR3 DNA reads TGTGCCAGCAGCAGAACCGGGACAGGGCACCCCGACGAGCAGTACTTC. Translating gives CASSRTGTGHPDEQYF.

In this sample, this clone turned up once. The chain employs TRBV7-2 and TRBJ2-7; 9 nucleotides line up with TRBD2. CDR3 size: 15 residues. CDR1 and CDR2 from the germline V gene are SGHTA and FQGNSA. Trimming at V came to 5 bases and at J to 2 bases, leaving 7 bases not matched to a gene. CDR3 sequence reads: CASSEAGTSPYEQYF. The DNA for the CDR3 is TGTGCCAGCAGCGAAGCCGGGACTAGCCCCTACGAGCAGTACTTC.

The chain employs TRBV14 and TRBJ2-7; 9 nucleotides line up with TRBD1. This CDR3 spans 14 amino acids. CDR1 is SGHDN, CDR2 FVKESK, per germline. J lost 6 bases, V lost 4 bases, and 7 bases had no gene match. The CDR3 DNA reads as TGTGCCAGCAGCCTCGGGACAGGGCGGTTCGAGCAGTACTTC. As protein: CASSLGTGRFEQYF.

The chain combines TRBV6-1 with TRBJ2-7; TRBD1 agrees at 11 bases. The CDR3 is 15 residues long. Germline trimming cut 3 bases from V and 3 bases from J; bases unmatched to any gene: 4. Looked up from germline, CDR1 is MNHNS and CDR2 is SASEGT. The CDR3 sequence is CASSDRTGGYYEQYF. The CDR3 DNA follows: TGTGCCAGCAGTGACCGGACAGGGGGCTACTACGAGCAGTACTTC.

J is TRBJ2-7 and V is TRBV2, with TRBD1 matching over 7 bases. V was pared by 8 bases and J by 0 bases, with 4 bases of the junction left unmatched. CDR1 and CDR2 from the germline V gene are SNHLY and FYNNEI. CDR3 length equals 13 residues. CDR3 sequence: CASSRDSSYEQYF. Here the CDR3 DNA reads TGTGCCAGCTCAAGGGACAGCTCCTACGAGCAGTACTTC.